This passage covers 6 T cell receptor beta chains from one sample sequenced in a study of response to subunit inactivated influenza vaccine. A single record per CDR3 protein comes from TCRdb applying MiXCR to the RT-PCR reads. The sample lists about half a million distinct CDR3 sequences, approximately 11% occurring once. Here the sequenced sample was PBMCs from blood, taken roughly 48 days after vaccination. These receptors all stem from a man aged 45 to 65 who received an inactivated influenza vaccine.

This clonotype has only a few counts. This sequence joins TRBV29-1 and TRBJ1-2; 8 bases line up with TRBD1. Germline V lookup: CDR1 SQVTM, CDR2 ANQGSEA. The CDR3 extends over 13 amino acids. V gave up 4 bases and J gave up 7 bases; unmatched junction bases: 8. CDR3 amino acids: CSVGARQGSGYTF. CDR3 nucleotides: TGCAGCGTTGGGGCCAGACAGGGGAGTGGCTACACCTTC.

In this sample, this clonotype turned up a few times. The V and J genes are TRBV6-4 and TRBJ2-3; 9 positions agree with TRBD2. Losses at the gene ends were 6 bases for V and 0 bases for J; bases not matched to a gene: 4. This CDR3 is 15 amino acids long. Germline loops: CDR1 MRHNA, CDR2 SNTAGT. DNA for the CDR3: TGTGCCAGCAGGCGACTAGCGGCGAGCACAGATACGCAGTATTTT. Residues: CASRRLAASTDTQYF.

This clonotype was detected a few times. In DNA, the CDR3 is TGTGCCAGCAGTGCGGGGACAGGGGGAGGCGAGCAGTACTTC. This sequence encodes CASSAGTGGGEQYF. The chain joins TRBV12-3 or TRBV12-4 to TRBJ2-7; 11 nucleotides agree with TRBD1. CDR3 length equals 14 residues. V was pared by 5 bases and J by 6 bases, with 6 bases of the junction left unmatched.

V and J are TRBV7-9 and TRBJ2-2, with a weak D call TRBD2 (5 bases). The CDR3 totals 14 residues. V was clipped by 5 bases and J by 7 bases, with 14 bases between them. Germline V gene data show CDR1 as SEHNR and CDR2 as FQNEAQ (reference sequence). The CDR3 sequence is CASSPPLGNGELFF. The CDR3 nucleotides read TGTGCCAGCAGCCCCCCTCTCGGGAACGGGGAGCTGTTTTTT.

This clonotype showed up just a few times. V gene TRBV12-3 or TRBV12-4 combines with J gene TRBJ1-4; perhaps TRBD1 as D (6 bases). This CDR3 comprises 17 residues. The ends were cut back, 5 bases at V and 5 bases at J, with 21 bases in the middle. The CDR3 here is CASSPFRDLTGNEKLFF. DNA for the CDR3: TGTGCCAGCAGTCCTTTCCGGGATCTCACAGGGAATGAAAAACTGTTTTTT.

This clonotype was counted only a few times. The gene calls are TRBV20-1 and TRBJ2-5, with D maybe TRBD1 (5 bases). The CDR3 covers 14 residues. Trimming took 3 bases from V and 1 from J, leaving 12 bases between them. Germline V gene data show CDR1 as DFQATT and CDR2 as SNEGSKA (reference sequence). CDR3 sequence reads: CSASRAVPQETQYF. In DNA form, the CDR3 reads TGCAGTGCTAGCAGGGCCGTACCCCAAGAGACCCAGTACTTC.